This T cell receptor (beta chain) was obtained from a study of T cell changes during pregnancy in multiple sclerosis (dated by TCRdb to the late 2010s). Study-level background: The study looked at changes in the T cell repertoire across pregnancy in women with multiple sclerosis.

Preparation of the library involved the immunoSEQ multiplex PCR assay. Drawn from immuneACCESS, this table holds only the in-frame rearrangements with V and J called that TCRdb kept. Clones are partly lost; checked studies trace under half to an unresolved V gene and leave the rest unexplained. This sample holds about 38,000 clones; 94% were observed only once. The ten largest clones add up to around 0.37% of the sample. The junction shows trimming of 11 bases on V and 4 bases on J, plus 15 bases between the germline ends. The CDR3 holds 12 amino acids from the cysteine to the phenylalanine. Only the CDR3 part of the read is kept: 36 bases, read in frame from the first base. CDR1 and CDR2 are drawn from the germline V gene: SNHLY, FYNNEI. Remarks on this clone: Its antigen is still unknown. No base qualities exist here, and no much larger clone lies one base off it.

The sequencing used CD4+ T cells from peripheral blood mononuclear cells, collected in the second trimester of pregnancy. The TCR was taken from a female donor with multiple sclerosis, enrolled in a pregnancy study. The chain couples TRBV2 to TRBJ2-7, with TRBD2 perhaps the D gene, on 6 matching bases. The nucleotide sequence reads TGTGCCGGAAAGACTAGTAGGTACGAGCAGTACTTC. Its coded protein is CAGKTSRYEQYF.